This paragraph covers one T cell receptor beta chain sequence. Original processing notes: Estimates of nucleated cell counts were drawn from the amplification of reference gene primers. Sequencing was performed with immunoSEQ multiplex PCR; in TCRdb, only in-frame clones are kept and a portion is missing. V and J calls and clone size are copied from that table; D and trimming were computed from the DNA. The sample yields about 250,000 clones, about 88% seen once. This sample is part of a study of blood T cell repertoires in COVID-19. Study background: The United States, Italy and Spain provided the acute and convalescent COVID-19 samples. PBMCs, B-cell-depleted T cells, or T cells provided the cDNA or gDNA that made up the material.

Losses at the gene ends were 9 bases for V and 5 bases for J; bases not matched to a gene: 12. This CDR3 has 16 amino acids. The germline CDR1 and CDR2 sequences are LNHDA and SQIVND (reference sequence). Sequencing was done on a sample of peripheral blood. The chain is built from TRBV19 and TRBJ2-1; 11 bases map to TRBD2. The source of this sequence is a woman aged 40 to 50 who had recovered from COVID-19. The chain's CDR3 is CASKQIPGLADNEQFF. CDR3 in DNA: TGTGCCAGCAAACAAATACCGGGACTAGCGGACAATGAGCAGTTCTTC. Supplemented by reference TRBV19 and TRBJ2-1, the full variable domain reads DGGITQSPKYLFRKEGQNVTLSCEQNLNHDAMYWYRQDPGQGLRLIYYSQIVNDFQKGDIAEGYSVSREKKESFPLTVTSAQKNPTAFYLCASKQIPGLADNEQFFGPGTRLTVL.